These 18 T cell receptor beta chains were all obtained from the same sample, sequenced in a study of response to subunit inactivated influenza vaccine. TCRdb processed the RT-PCR reads anew with MiXCR; each CDR3 protein has one entry. The repertoire holds a few hundred thousand distinct CDR3 sequences, with roughly 15% as singletons. The sample here was PBMCs from blood, taken less than 13 days after vaccination. The source is a man in his fifties or sixties who received an inactivated influenza vaccine.

This chain connects TRBV18 to TRBJ2-4, with TRBD1 as a possible D gene (6 bases). V gave up 0 bases and J gave up 7 bases, with 7 bases separating them. Germline CDR1 and CDR2: KGHSH and LQKENI. The CDR3 is 13 residues long. The CDR3 sequence is CASSPPGANIQYF. CDR3 sequence (DNA): TGTGCCAGCTCACCACCGGGGGCTAACATTCAGTACTTC.

This clonotype came up a few times. V usage is TRBV28 and J usage is TRBJ2-1; D gene ambiguous. The CDR3 loop spans 14 amino acids. Germline V gene sequence: CDR1 MDHEN, CDR2 SYDVKM. Trimming removed 8 bases at V and 5 bases at J, with 16 bases between. The CDR3 sequence is CASRSRLANNEQFF. Here the CDR3 DNA reads TGTGCCAGCCGGTCTCGGCTGGCGAACAATGAGCAGTTCTTC.

This clonotype was observed a handful of times. The genes are TRBV5-1 and TRBJ2-5, with D possibly being TRBD1 (6 bases). The germline V and J ends were trimmed by 3 bases and 5 bases, with 23 bases remaining between them. Germline lookup yields CDR1 SGHRS and CDR2 YFSETQ. The CDR3 consists of 17 residues. CDR3 sequence reads: CASSSPDRLDASETQYF. CDR3 nucleotide sequence: TGCGCCAGCAGCTCTCCGGACAGACTCGACGCCTCGGAGACCCAGTACTTC.

This clonotype was counted a few times. The genes are TRBV13 and TRBJ2-2, with TRBD1 matching 10 bases. The CDR3 runs to 15 residues. In germline, CDR1 is PRHDT, CDR2 FYEKMQ (reference sequence). With 5 bases clipped from V and 4 bases from J, the junction kept 4 bases outside the gene matches. The CDR3 reads CASSRTGGITGELFF. For the CDR3, the DNA is TGTGCCAGCAGCCGGACAGGGGGAATCACCGGGGAGCTGTTTTTT.

The sample holds a few counts of this clonotype. V and J are TRBV29-1 and TRBJ2-7; 10 nucleotides match TRBD1. V lost 6 bases and J lost 2; bases outside the gene matches: 4. There are 13 residues in the CDR3. In germline, CDR1 is SQVTM, CDR2 ANQGSEA. CDR3 residues: CSVRQGAAYEQYF. CDR3 sequence (DNA): TGCAGCGTCCGACAGGGGGCTGCCTACGAGCAGTACTTC.

This clonotype was counted only a few times. The rearrangement uses TRBV4-3 and TRBJ2-4; D gene unclear. V lost 0 bases and J 0 bases, leaving 9 bases between the germline ends. The CDR3 has 16 residues. Germline CDR1 reads LGHNA; CDR2 reads YSLEER. CDR3 DNA: TGCGCCAGCAGCCAAGAAGGTGGCCTAGCCAAAAACATTCAGTACTTC. As protein: CASSQEGGLAKNIQYF.

This chain uses TRBV3-1 with TRBJ2-7; D may be TRBD2 (6 bases). The CDR3 spans 14 residues. Germline values: CDR1 LGHDT, CDR2 YNNKEL (reference sequence). Trimming removed 4 bases at V and 3 bases at J, with 13 bases between. DNA of the CDR3: TGTGCCAGCAGCCGGAATAGCGGAGACTACGAGCAGTACTTC. It codes for CASSRNSGDYEQYF.

The chain couples TRBV12-3 or TRBV12-4 to TRBJ2-3; 8 nucleotides match TRBD1. The J segment lost 4 bases and the V segment lost 2 bases, leaving 2 bases of the junction unmatched. The CDR3 extends over 14 amino acids. In nucleotides, the CDR3 is TGTGCCAGCAGTTTACAGGGGGCCGCAGATACGCAGTATTTT. Amino acid sequence: CASSLQGAADTQYF.

The chain combines TRBV7-9 with TRBJ1-5; a weak D match, TRBD1 (5 bases). Germline V gene data show CDR1 as SEHNR and CDR2 as FQNEAQ (reference sequence). Trimming removed 5 bases from V and 0 bases from J, with 14 bases in between. The CDR3 runs to 16 residues. CDR3 bases: TGTGCCAGCAGCCAGAGCGGGACCGCTAGCAATCAGCCCCAGCATTTT. This gives the protein CASSQSGTASNQPQHF.

J is TRBJ2-2 and V is TRBV20-1; D tentatively reads TRBD1 or TRBD2 (5 bases each). Germline CDR1 and CDR2: DFQATT and SNEGSKA (reference sequence). The CDR3 covers 12 residues. V dropped 3 bases and J dropped 7 bases, with 9 bases sitting between them. This chain's CDR3 is CSARGVVGELFF. In DNA form, the CDR3 reads TGCAGTGCTAGGGGGGTGGTCGGGGAGCTGTTTTTT.

This clonotype has more than one count but fewer than ten. No DNA is shown, since the ends of the CDR3 on it are uncertain; the CDR3 is the one TCRdb lists. This chain joins TRBV21-1 and TRBJ1-5; no DNA check was done on the table's D call, TRBD1. TRBV21-1 is a documented pseudogene. The CDR3 length equals 16 residues, ends included. The CDR3 protein is CASSKGWAEGSQPQHF.

The V and J genes are TRBV29-1 and TRBJ2-3, with D maybe TRBD2 (6 bases). There are 12 residues in the CDR3. V was trimmed by 5 bases and J by 4 bases, leaving 10 bases between them. The V gene's germline CDR1 is SQVTM and CDR2 ANQGSEA. The CDR3, as DNA: TGCAGCGTTAGGAGGGAAGCAGATACGCAGTATTTT. Its translation is CSVRREADTQYF.

This clonotype was recorded a few times. The chain combines TRBV3-1 with TRBJ2-7; 7 bases are a match to TRBD2. V lost 0 bases and J lost 6; bases outside the gene matches: 5. Germline V gives CDR1 LGHDT, CDR2 YNNKEL (reference sequence). The CDR3 is 14 amino acids. CDR3: CASSQDRSSGEQYF. For the CDR3, the DNA is TGTGCCAGCAGCCAAGACAGGTCTAGCGGCGAGCAGTACTTC.

V and J are TRBV7-9 and TRBJ2-2; the match to TRBD2 covers 11 bases. The V and J ends lost 3 bases and 2 bases, in that order; junction bases with no gene match: 5. The CDR3 runs 17 residues. CDR1 is SEHNR, CDR2 FQNEAQ, per germline (reference sequence). The CDR3 coding sequence is TGTGCCAGCAGCTTCCCTAGCGGGGGGACTAACACCGGGGAGCTGTTTTTT. Translating gives CASSFPSGGTNTGELFF.

In its sample, this clonotype was seen a few times. The chain combines TRBV18 with TRBJ2-7; no clear D gene. Germline V gene lookup returns CDR1 KGHSH and CDR2 LQKENI. CDR3 length: 13 amino acids. V was shortened by 2 bases and J by 5 bases, with 10 bases between the two germline ends. CDR3 loop: CASSPVVLNEQYF. In DNA form, the CDR3 reads TGTGCCAGCTCACCAGTAGTTCTGAACGAGCAGTACTTC.

The chain uses TRBV20-1 and TRBJ2-2, with 7 bases fitting TRBD1. After removal of 0 bases from V and 1 base from J, the junction contained 5 bases not matched to a gene. The length of the CDR3 is 16 residues. Germline loops: CDR1 DFQATT, CDR2 SNEGSKA (reference sequence). This CDR3 reads CSARDPGQMNTGELFF. CDR3 DNA sequence: TGCAGTGCTAGAGATCCGGGACAGATGAACACCGGGGAGCTGTTTTTT.

This sequence joins TRBV27 and TRBJ1-6, with D perhaps TRBD1 (5 bases). The germline CDR1 and CDR2 sequences are MNHEY and SMNVEV (reference sequence). V was trimmed by 1 base and J by 4 bases, leaving 11 bases between them. This CDR3 comprises 16 residues. CDR3 nucleotide sequence: TGTGCCAGCAGTTTATTAGGGGACCATTATAATTCACCCCTCCACTTT. This translates into CASSLLGDHYNSPLHF.

Only a few counts were recorded for this clonotype. V and J are TRBV20-1 and TRBJ2-6, with D perhaps matching TRBD1 or TRBD2 (5 bases each). V lost 6 bases, J lost 0 bases, and 12 bases lay in between. This CDR3 comprises 15 residues. From germline, CDR1 is DFQATT and CDR2 SNEGSKA (reference sequence). The CDR3 region is CSATGTFSGANVLTF. The CDR3 DNA reads as TGCAGTGCCACGGGGACCTTCTCTGGGGCCAACGTCCTGACTTTC.